A single sample is the source of the 30 T cell receptor beta chains below, sequenced in a study of T and B cells in COVID-19 patients. TRB was amplified from approximately 250-500 ng of blood genomic DNA. BIOMED2 TRB-A/B primer pools were used in multiplex TRB PCR. TCRdb ran MiXCR on the multiplex PCR reads and lists one entry per CDR3 protein. The sample yields 8,500 to 10,000 distinct CDR3 sequences, around 33% seen once. The sequencing input was blood. Every receptor here comes from a human donor who had recovered from COVID-19.

This clonotype was recorded once. A much larger clone is a single base away; this may be a read error. The gene calls are TRBV5-5 and TRBJ1-2; D is perhaps TRBD1 (5 bases). The CDR3 length is 16 residues. CDR1 and CDR2 (germline): SGHKS, YYEKEE (reference sequence). In DNA, the CDR3 is TGTGCCAGAAGCTTTACCCCCGACGGGACGGCGTATGGCTACACCTTC. The encoded protein is CARSFTPDGTAYGYTF. Drawing the rest from reference TRBV5-5 and TRBJ1-2, the complete variable domain is DAGVTQSPTHLIKTRGQQVTLRCSPISGHKSVSWYQQVLGQGPQFIFQYYEKEERGRGNFPDRFSARQFPNYSSELNVNALLLGDSALYLCARSFTPDGTAYGYTFGSGTRLTVV.

This clonotype turned up a few times. This chain links TRBV7-6 with TRBJ2-2, with D possibly TRBD1 on 6 matching bases. Germline V gene sequence: CDR1 SGHVS, CDR2 FNYEAQ. This CDR3 has 16 amino acids. Trimming took 4 bases from V and 6 from J, leaving 18 bases between them. The CDR3 protein is CASSSPLRRGPGELFF. CDR3 sequence (DNA): TGTGCCAGCAGCTCCCCTCTACGCAGGGGCCCCGGGGAGCTGTTTTTT.

This chain joins TRBV5-1 and TRBJ1-2, with 8 bases matching TRBD1. The CDR3 spans 13 residues. CDR1 SGHRS and CDR2 YFSETQ come from the germline V gene. V shed 4 bases, J shed 8 bases, and the junction held 7 bases outside the gene matches. The CDR3 nucleotides are TGCGCCAGCAGCACGGACAGGGCAATAGGCTACACCTTC. It is translated as CASSTDRAIGYTF. The full variable domain, its missing parts supplied by reference TRBV5-1 and TRBJ1-2, is KAGVTQTPRYLIKTRGQQVTLSCSPISGHRSVSWYQQTPGQGLQFLFEYFSETQRNKGNFPGRFSGRQFSNSRSEMNVSTLELGDSALYLCASSTDRAIGYTFGSGTRLTVV.

In its sample, this clonotype ranks as medium-sized. This sequence joins TRBV13 and TRBJ2-2, with 10 bases fitting TRBD2. The germline gives CDR1 PRHDT, CDR2 FYEKMQ (reference sequence). With V trimmed by 5 bases and J by 5 bases, 2 bases remained unmatched. CDR3 length: 14 amino acids. The CDR3 nucleotides read TGTGCCAGCAGCATTAGCGGGGGGACCGGGGAGCTGTTTTTT. This gives the protein CASSISGGTGELFF.

This clonotype is judged medium-sized. This sequence joins TRBV6-6 and TRBJ2-5, with TRBD1 identical over 9 bases. Trimming cost V 5 bases and J 2 bases; bases outside gene matches: 3. Germline-derived CDR1 and CDR2 are MNHNY and SVGAGI (reference sequence). The CDR3 covers 14 residues. The DNA of the CDR3 is TGTGCCAGCAGTCGGGACAGGGTTCAAGAGACCCAGTACTTC. Translation gives CASSRDRVQETQYF.

This chain links TRBV12-3 or TRBV12-4 with TRBJ2-1, with 12 bases aligning to TRBD1. J gave up 3 bases and V 3 bases, and 6 bases lay outside the gene matches. The CDR3 contains 17 residues. CDR3 protein: CASSLGGQGANYNEQFF. The CDR3 DNA is TGTGCCAGCAGTTTGGGGGGACAGGGGGCGAACTACAATGAGCAGTTCTTC.

In its sample, this clonotype was seen a few times. The V gene is TRBV20-1, the J gene TRBJ2-5; TRBD2 matches 8 bases. Trimming cost V 5 bases and J 4 bases; bases outside gene matches: 15. The CDR3 has 16 amino acids. Germline values: CDR1 DFQATT, CDR2 SNEGSKA (reference sequence). This chain's CDR3 is CSAEARGTSAAETQYF. The CDR3 DNA reads as TGCAGTGCTGAGGCGCGGGGGACTAGTGCGGCAGAGACCCAGTACTTC.

The genes are TRBV6-2 or TRBV6-3 and TRBJ1-5, with 7 positions matching TRBD1. V lost 0 bases and J lost 1; bases outside the gene matches: 9. The CDR3 runs 18 residues. Germline values: CDR1 MNHEY, CDR2 SVGEGT. The CDR3: CASSYSGGTAVSNQPQHF. As DNA, the CDR3 is TGTGCCAGCAGTTACTCGGGCGGGACAGCGGTGAGCAATCAGCCCCAGCATTTT.

The chain employs TRBV5-5 and TRBJ2-3, with a tentative D call TRBD1 (5 bases). Trimming took off 2 bases at V and 0 bases at J, with 13 bases between the two ends. CDR1 is SGHKS and CDR2 is YYEKEE in the germline V gene (reference sequence). CDR3 length: 16 amino acids. The CDR3 DNA reads TGTGCCAGCAGCTTATCTCTGGGGCTGAGCACAGATACGCAGTATTTT. Protein: CASSLSLGLSTDTQYF.

This clonotype was seen a few times. This chain joins TRBV5-4 and TRBJ1-1; TRBD1 matches 8 bases. The CDR3 has 13 residues. V shed 0 bases, J shed 7 bases, and the junction held 2 bases outside the gene matches. Germline-derived CDR1 and CDR2 are SGHNT and YYREEE (reference sequence). The CDR3 loop is CASSLGGTGEAFF. DNA for the CDR3: TGTGCCAGCAGCTTGGGGGGGACAGGTGAAGCTTTCTTT. Supplemented by reference TRBV5-4 and TRBJ1-1, the full variable domain reads ETGVTQSPTHLIKTRGQQVTLRCSSQSGHNTVSWYQQALGQGPQFIFQYYREEENGRGNFPPRFSGLQFPNYSSELNVNALELDDSALYLCASSLGGTGEAFFGQGTRLTVV.

The chain recombines TRBV12-3 or TRBV12-4 with TRBJ1-2; 8 nucleotides match TRBD1. The CDR3 spans 17 residues. The ends lost 2 bases at V and 3 bases at J; junction bases unmatched: 11. The CDR3 spells CASSLHQGAIGDYGYTF. Here the CDR3 DNA reads TGTGCCAGCAGTTTACACCAGGGGGCGATTGGGGACTATGGCTACACCTTC.

The chain employs TRBV7-2 and TRBJ2-3; TRBD2 aligns across 9 bases. This CDR3 contains 17 residues. Trimming took 5 bases from V and 0 from J; bases not matched to a gene: 9. Germline V gives CDR1 SGHTA, CDR2 FQGNSA. The CDR3 DNA reads TGTGCCAGCAGCCCTCTAGGTAGCGGGGGTAGCACAGATACGCAGTATTTT. It is translated as CASSPLGSGGSTDTQYF.

This clonotype has more than one count but fewer than ten. V gene TRBV5-1 combines with J gene TRBJ1-1; tentative D call: TRBD1 (5 bases). The length of the CDR3 is 15 residues. Trimming removed 4 bases at V and 5 bases at J, with 18 bases between. Germline V gives CDR1 SGHRS, CDR2 YFSETQ. The CDR3 sequence: CASSPLVGGETEAFF. In DNA form, the CDR3 reads TGCGCCAGCAGCCCACTGGTGGGGGGTGAGACTGAAGCTTTCTTT.

In its sample, this clonotype was seen a few times. V and J are TRBV6-5 and TRBJ1-6; D is undetermined. Between the trimmed V and J ends, which lost 7 bases and 10 bases, there was a span of 23 bases. The CDR3 length is 16 residues. Germline values: CDR1 MNHEY, CDR2 SVGAGI. The CDR3 coding sequence is TGTGCCAGCAAAGGTGGGCGGCGGGGATTCCCCTCACCCCTCCACTTT. Its translation is CASKGGRRGFPSPLHF.

In its sample, this clonotype is medium-sized (0.01 to 0.1%). The genes are TRBV12-3 or TRBV12-4 and TRBJ1-1; 8 positions match TRBD1. The length of the CDR3 is 14 residues. With V trimmed by 9 bases and J by 4 bases, 10 bases remained unmatched. The CDR3 DNA reads as TGTGCCAGTAGGGACAGGACCTTGAGCACTGAAGCTTTCTTT. It translates to CASRDRTLSTEAFF.

In its sample, this clonotype ranks as medium-sized. The J gene is TRBJ2-1, the V gene TRBV29-1, with D perhaps assigned TRBD1 or TRBD2 (6 bases each). With 1 base removed from V and 2 bases from J, the gap between germline ends came to 12 bases. Germline assignment: CDR1 SQVTM and CDR2 ANQGSEA. The CDR3 totals 15 residues. The CDR3 nucleotides are TGCAGCGTTGAAGCACCCGGGGGCACCTACAATGAGCAGTTCTTC. It specifies CSVEAPGGTYNEQFF.

This clonotype was observed a handful of times. The chain combines TRBV5-6 with TRBJ2-7, with TRBD1 as a possible D gene (6 bases). V lost 5 bases and J 3 bases, leaving 12 bases between the germline ends. The CDR3 is made up of 13 amino acids. Germline CDR1 SGHDT, CDR2 YYEEEE. The CDR3 region has the DNA TGTGCCAGCAGTAGGTGGACAGTCTACGAGCAGTACTTC. The encoded protein is CASSRWTVYEQYF.

This clonotype showed up just once. A much more abundant neighbour one base away suggests this may be a read error. V and J are TRBV5-6 and TRBJ2-6; possible D gene TRBD1, 5 bases. The CDR3 is made up of 14 amino acids. Per the germline V gene, CDR1 is SGHDT and CDR2 is YYEEEE. Here the CDR3 DNA reads TGTGCCAGCAGCTTCTCCTCTGGGGCCAACGCCCTGACTTTC. The encoded protein is CASSFSSGANALTF.

This clonotype occurred once. This chain joins TRBV5-1 and TRBJ1-3, with D possibly matching TRBD1 (6 bases). V was pared by 4 bases and J by 2 bases, with 13 bases between. Per germline, CDR1 SGHRS and CDR2 YFSETQ. CDR3 length equals 15 residues. As DNA, the CDR3 is TGCGCCAGCAGCGAACAGGGTACAACTGGAAACACCATATATTTT. It translates to CASSEQGTTGNTIYF.

This clonotype appeared a few times. The J gene is TRBJ1-5, the V gene TRBV19; 9 bases are shared with TRBD1. Germline values: CDR1 LNHDA, CDR2 SQIVND (reference sequence). The CDR3 runs 15 residues. With V trimmed by 3 bases and J by 7 bases, 7 bases remained unmatched. The CDR3 sequence is CASSMRGQGGQPQHF. The CDR3 coding sequence is TGTGCCAGTAGTATGAGGGGACAGGGCGGCCAGCCCCAGCATTTT.

The chain employs TRBV6-1 and TRBJ1-5; D call uncertain. Germline V gives CDR1 MNHNS, CDR2 SASEGT. V was shortened by 4 bases and J by 5 bases, with 18 bases between the two germline ends. The length of the CDR3 is 16 residues. CDR3 sequence reads: CASSAMSATGYQPQHF. The CDR3 coding sequence is TGTGCCAGCAGTGCAATGTCTGCGACGGGCTATCAGCCCCAGCATTTT.

This clonotype is medium-sized. The chain carries TRBV19 and TRBJ2-5; D assignment may be TRBD1 or TRBD2 (6 bases each). From germline, CDR1 is LNHDA and CDR2 SQIVND (reference sequence). Trimming removed 2 bases at V and 5 bases at J, with 12 bases between. The CDR3 totals 14 residues. The CDR3: CASSIWGAGETQYF. CDR3 nucleotide sequence: TGTGCCAGTAGTATATGGGGGGCCGGGGAGACCCAGTACTTC.

CDR3 in DNA: TGTGCCAGCAGACCCCAGGGGCTCGAGCAGTACTTC. This sequence encodes CASRPQGLEQYF. V is TRBV7-2 and J is TRBJ2-7, with D perhaps TRBD1 (6 bases). Looked up from germline, CDR1 is SGHTA and CDR2 is FQGNSA. V lost 6 bases, J lost 6 bases, and 12 bases lay in between. CDR3 length: 12 residues. The full variable domain, with the rest looked up from reference TRBV7-2 and TRBJ2-7, is GAGVSQSPSNKVTEKGKDVELRCDPISGHTALYWYRQSLGQGLEFLIYFQGNSAPDKSGLPSDRFSAERTGGSVSTLTIQRTQQEDSAVYLCASRPQGLEQYFGPGTRLTVT.

The chain employs TRBV27 and TRBJ2-3, with 11 bases fitting TRBD2. The trim removed 4 bases at V and 6 bases at J, leaving 3 bases unmatched. Germline lookup yields CDR1 MNHEY and CDR2 SMNVEV (reference sequence). The CDR3 extends over 14 amino acids. The CDR3 region is CASSSPSGGDTQYF. The CDR3 region has the DNA TGTGCCAGCAGTTCCCCTAGCGGGGGGGATACGCAGTATTTT.

This clonotype has only a few counts. CDR3 loop: CASSESGINQPQHF. Here the CDR3 DNA reads TGCGCCAGCAGTGAGAGTGGGATCAATCAGCCCCAGCATTTT. V usage is TRBV10-2 and J usage is TRBJ1-5; D is ambiguous. The CDR3 contains 14 residues. The germline V and J ends were trimmed by 2 bases and 3 bases, with 8 bases remaining between them. Per the germline V gene, CDR1 is WSHSY and CDR2 is SAAADI.

This clonotype turned up a few times. This chain links TRBV6-4 with TRBJ1-4; the match to TRBD1 covers 7 bases. The germline gives CDR1 MRHNA, CDR2 SNTAGT. V lost 3 bases, J lost 8 bases, and 9 bases stayed unmatched. The CDR3 is 15 residues long. The CDR3 sequence is CASSEGDREGEKLFF. The CDR3 DNA reads TGTGCCAGCAGTGAAGGAGACAGGGAGGGAGAAAAACTGTTTTTT.

The chain couples TRBV5-6 to TRBJ2-5, with D perhaps TRBD2 (7 bases). CDR1 and CDR2 from the germline V gene are SGHDT and YYEEEE. The V end was cut by 2 bases, the J end by 5 bases, with 16 bases between. This CDR3 is 15 amino acids long. CDR3 sequence: CASSLDRGAFETQYF. The DNA of the CDR3 is TGTGCCAGCAGCTTAGATCGGGGGGCATTTGAGACCCAGTACTTC.

As to this clonotype: The junction departs from the called germline gene at one end, perhaps through a read error. V gene TRBV6-5 combines with J gene TRBJ2-7; D perhaps matches TRBD1 (5 bases). The CDR3 has 12 amino acids. The germline CDR1 and CDR2 sequences are MNHEY and SVGAGI. The CDR3 here is CAISEGDYEQYF. CDR3 coding DNA: TGTGCCATCAGTGAAGGGGACTACGAGCAGTACTTC.

This chain joins TRBV7-2 and TRBJ2-1, with D uncertain. V was shortened by 0 bases and J by 0 bases, with 6 bases between the two germline ends. The CDR3 covers 15 residues. CDR1 and CDR2 (germline): SGHTA, FQGNSA. CDR3 region: CASSLAASSYNEQFF. CDR3 DNA sequence: TGTGCCAGCAGCTTAGCAGCGAGCTCCTACAATGAGCAGTTCTTC.

Sample share makes this clonotype medium-sized (0.01 to 0.1%). The V and J genes are TRBV30 and TRBJ2-1; D tentatively fits TRBD1 or TRBD2 (5 bases each). The V end was cut by 2 bases, the J end by 7 bases, with 15 bases between. The CDR3 is made up of 14 amino acids. Germline loops: CDR1 GTSNPN, CDR2 SVGIG (reference sequence). Written as DNA, the CDR3 is TGTGCCTGGAGTTACCTCGGGACGGCAAATGAGCAGTTCTTC. Protein: CAWSYLGTANEQFF.